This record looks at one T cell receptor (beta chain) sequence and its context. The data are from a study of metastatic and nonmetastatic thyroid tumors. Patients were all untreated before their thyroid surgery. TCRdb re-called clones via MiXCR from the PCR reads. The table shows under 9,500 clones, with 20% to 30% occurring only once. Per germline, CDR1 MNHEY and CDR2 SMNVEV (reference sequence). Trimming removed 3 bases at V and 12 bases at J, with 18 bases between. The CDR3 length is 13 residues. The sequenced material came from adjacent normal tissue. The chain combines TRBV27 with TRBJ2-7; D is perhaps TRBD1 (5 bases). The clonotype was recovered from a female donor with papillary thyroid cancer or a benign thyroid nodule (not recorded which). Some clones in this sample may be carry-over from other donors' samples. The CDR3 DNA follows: TGTGCCAGCAGTTTCCCAGGGATACACGAGTTGTACTTC. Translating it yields CASSFPGIHELYF.